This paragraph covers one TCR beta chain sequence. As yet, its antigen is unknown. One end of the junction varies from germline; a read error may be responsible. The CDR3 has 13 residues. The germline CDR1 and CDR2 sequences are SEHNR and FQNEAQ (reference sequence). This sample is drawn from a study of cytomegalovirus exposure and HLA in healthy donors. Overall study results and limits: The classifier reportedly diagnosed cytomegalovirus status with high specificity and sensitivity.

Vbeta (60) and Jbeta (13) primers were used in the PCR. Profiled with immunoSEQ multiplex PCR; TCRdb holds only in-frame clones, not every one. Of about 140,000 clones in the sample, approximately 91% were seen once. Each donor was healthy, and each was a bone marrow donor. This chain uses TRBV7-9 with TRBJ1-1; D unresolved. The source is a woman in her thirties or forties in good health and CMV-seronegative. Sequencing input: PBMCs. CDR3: CSSSLSYSPEAFF. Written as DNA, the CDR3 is TGTTCCAGCAGCTTGAGCTATTCCCCTGAAGCTTTCTTT.